The text below deals with one T cell receptor beta chain. Its antigen is unidentified. CDR1 and CDR2 from the germline V gene are LNHDA and SQIVND (reference sequence). Trimming pared 3 bases from V and 1 base from J, leaving 12 bases between. The CDR3 totals 15 residues. The sample originates from a study of T cell clones after liver transplantation. Study background: TCRbeta sequencing after a pre-transplant mixed lymphocyte reaction identified graft-donor-reactive clones, later tracked in post-transplant blood. Pre-transplant mixed lymphocyte reactions yielded third-party-reactive TCRbeta sequences as comparators for graft-donor-reactive sequences. Without induction therapy, subjects received standard immunosuppression until 12-24 months post-transplant. Study-level findings and limits: In two subjects, few donor cells limited the measurable donor-reactive repertoire.

Here immunoSEQ multiplex PCR was the method, and the copy in TCRdb shows in-frame clones only, minus some. The repertoire consists of some 110,000 clones, with 82% occurring once and the leading ten covering over 0.75%. The chain recombines TRBV19 with TRBJ1-1; D ambiguous. Sample: CD4+ T cells from blood, taken before liver transplant. This TCR derives from a human donor who received a liver transplant. Written as DNA, the CDR3 is TGTGCCAGTAGTATCTTAAGTCAAGGGAACACTGAAGCTTTCTTT. Its translation is CASSILSQGNTEAFF.